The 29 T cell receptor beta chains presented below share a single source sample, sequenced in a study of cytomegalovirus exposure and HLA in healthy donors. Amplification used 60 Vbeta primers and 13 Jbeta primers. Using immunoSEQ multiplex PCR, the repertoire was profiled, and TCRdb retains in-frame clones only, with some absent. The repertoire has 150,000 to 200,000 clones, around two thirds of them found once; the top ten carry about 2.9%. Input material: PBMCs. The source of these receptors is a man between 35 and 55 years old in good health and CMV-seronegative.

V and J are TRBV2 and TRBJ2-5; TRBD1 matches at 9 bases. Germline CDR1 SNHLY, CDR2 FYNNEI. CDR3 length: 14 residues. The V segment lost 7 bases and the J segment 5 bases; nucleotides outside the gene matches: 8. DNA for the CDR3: TGTGCCAGCATGGGGACAGGGCGAGGGGAGACCCAGTACTTC. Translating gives CASMGTGRGETQYF.

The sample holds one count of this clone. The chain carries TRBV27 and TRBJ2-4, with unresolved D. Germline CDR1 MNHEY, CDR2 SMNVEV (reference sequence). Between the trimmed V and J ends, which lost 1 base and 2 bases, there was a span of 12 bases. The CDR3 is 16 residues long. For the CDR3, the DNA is TGTGCCAGCAGTTTATATTCTGGAGTATCCAAAAACATTCAGTACTTC. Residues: CASSLYSGVSKNIQYF.

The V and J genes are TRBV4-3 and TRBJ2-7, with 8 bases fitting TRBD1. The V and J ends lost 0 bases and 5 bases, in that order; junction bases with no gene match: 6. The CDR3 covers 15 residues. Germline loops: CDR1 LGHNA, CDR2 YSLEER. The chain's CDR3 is CASSQELAGGHEQYF. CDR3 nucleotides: TGCGCCAGCAGCCAAGAACTTGCAGGGGGCCACGAGCAGTACTTC.

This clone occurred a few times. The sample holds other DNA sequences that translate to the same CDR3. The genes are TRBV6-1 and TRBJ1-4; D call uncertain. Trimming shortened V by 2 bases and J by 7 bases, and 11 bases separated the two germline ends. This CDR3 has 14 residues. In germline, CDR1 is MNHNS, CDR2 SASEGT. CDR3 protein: CASSELVTGEKLFF. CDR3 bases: TGTGCCAGCAGTGAATTGGTGACGGGTGAAAAACTGTTTTTT.

The CDR3 sequence: CASSRQGMLETLHF. In nucleotides, the CDR3 is TGTGCCAGCAGCAGACAGGGTATGTTGGAAACCCTCCACTTT. The V call is TRBV6-6, the J call TRBJ1-6, with TRBD1 identical over 7 bases. Germline loops: CDR1 MNHNY, CDR2 SVGAGI (reference sequence). The CDR3 is 14 amino acids. Unmatched junction bases numbered 13, after V lost 6 bases and J lost 14 bases.

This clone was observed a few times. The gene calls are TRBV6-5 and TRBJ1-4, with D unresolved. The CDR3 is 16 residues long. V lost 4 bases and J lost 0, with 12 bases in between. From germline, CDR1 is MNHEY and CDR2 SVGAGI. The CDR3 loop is CASSSWARATNEKLFF. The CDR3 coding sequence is TGTGCCAGCAGTTCCTGGGCCCGAGCAACTAATGAAAAACTGTTTTTT.

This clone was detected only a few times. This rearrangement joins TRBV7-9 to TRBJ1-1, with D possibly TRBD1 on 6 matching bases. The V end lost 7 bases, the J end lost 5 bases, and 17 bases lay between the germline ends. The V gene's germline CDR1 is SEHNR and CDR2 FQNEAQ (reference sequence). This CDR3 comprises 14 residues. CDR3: CASTQQGRRTEAFF. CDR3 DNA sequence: TGTGCCAGCACTCAACAGGGACGACGAACTGAAGCTTTCTTT.

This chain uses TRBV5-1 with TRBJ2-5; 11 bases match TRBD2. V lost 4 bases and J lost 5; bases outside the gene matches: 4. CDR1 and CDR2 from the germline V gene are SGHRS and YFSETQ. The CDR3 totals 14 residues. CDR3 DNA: TGCGCCAGCAGCCCGTCTAGCGGGAGGGAGACCCAGTACTTC. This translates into CASSPSSGRETQYF.

CDR3 sequence: CASSLVAGYEQYF. The DNA of the CDR3 is TGTGCCAGCAGCTTAGTGGCGGGGTACGAGCAGTACTTC. The V gene is TRBV7-8, the J gene TRBJ2-7, with D tentatively TRBD2 (6 bases). The germline CDR1 and CDR2 sequences are SGHVS and FQNEAQ. The CDR3 consists of 13 residues. Trimming shortened V by 1 base and J by 4 bases, and 8 bases separated the two germline ends.

The CDR3 here is CASSYNRNEQYF. CDR3 DNA: TGTGCCAGCAGTTACAACAGGAACGAGCAGTACTTC. This sequence joins TRBV6-5 and TRBJ2-7, with a weak D call TRBD1 (5 bases). The germline CDR1 and CDR2 sequences are MNHEY and SVGAGI. The CDR3 totals 12 residues. V lost 2 bases and J 5 bases, leaving 7 bases between the germline ends.

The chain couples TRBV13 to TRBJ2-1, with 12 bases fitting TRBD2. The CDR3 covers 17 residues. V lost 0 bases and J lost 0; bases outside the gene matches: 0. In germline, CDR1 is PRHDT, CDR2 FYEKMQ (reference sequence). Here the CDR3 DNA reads TGTGCCAGCAGCTTAGGGACTAGCGGGAGCTCCTACAATGAGCAGTTCTTC. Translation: CASSLGTSGSSYNEQFF.

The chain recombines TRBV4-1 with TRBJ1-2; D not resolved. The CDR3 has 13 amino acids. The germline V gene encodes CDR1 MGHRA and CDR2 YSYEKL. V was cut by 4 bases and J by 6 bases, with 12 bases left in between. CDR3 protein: CASSPGGLHGYTF. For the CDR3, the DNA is TGCGCCAGCAGCCCCGGAGGCCTTCATGGCTACACCTTC.

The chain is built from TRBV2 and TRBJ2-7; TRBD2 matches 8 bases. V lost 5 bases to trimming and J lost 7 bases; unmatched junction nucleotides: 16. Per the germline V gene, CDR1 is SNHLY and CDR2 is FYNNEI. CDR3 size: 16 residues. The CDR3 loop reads CASSRKVAGIYVEQYF. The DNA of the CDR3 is TGTGCCAGCAGTCGGAAAGTAGCGGGGATCTACGTTGAGCAGTACTTC.

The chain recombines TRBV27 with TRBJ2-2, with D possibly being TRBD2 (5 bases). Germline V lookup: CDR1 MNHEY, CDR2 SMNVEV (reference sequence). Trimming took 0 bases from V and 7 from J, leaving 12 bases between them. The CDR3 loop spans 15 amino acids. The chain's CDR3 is CASSLSFGVGGELFF. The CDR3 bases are TGTGCCAGCAGTTTATCGTTCGGGGTTGGCGGGGAGCTGTTTTTT.

CDR3 in DNA: TGTGCCAGCGGGGGGGGAGCGGGAGGCCGAAGCTCCTACAATGAGCAGTTCTTC. It encodes CASGGGAGGRSSYNEQFF. The V and J genes are TRBV5-5 and TRBJ2-1, with TRBD2 matching over 9 bases. Germline CDR1 SGHKS, CDR2 YYEKEE (reference sequence). The J segment lost 0 bases and the V segment lost 7 bases, leaving 14 bases of the junction unmatched. The CDR3 extends over 18 amino acids.

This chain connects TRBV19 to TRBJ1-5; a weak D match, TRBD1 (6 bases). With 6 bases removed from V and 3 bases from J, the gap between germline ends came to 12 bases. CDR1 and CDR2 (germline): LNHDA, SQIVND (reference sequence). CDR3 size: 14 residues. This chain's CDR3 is CASRADRFNQPQHF. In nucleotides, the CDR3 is TGTGCCAGTAGGGCAGACAGGTTCAATCAGCCCCAGCATTTT.

The CDR3 DNA follows: TGCAGCGTTGTGGGCAGAAACTCCTACAATGAGCAGTTCTTC. This encodes CSVVGRNSYNEQFF. This rearrangement joins TRBV29-1 to TRBJ2-1, with D hard to call. The CDR3 extends over 14 amino acids. The V gene lost 4 bases and the J gene lost 0 bases, with 10 bases spanning the gap. Per germline, CDR1 SQVTM and CDR2 ANQGSEA.

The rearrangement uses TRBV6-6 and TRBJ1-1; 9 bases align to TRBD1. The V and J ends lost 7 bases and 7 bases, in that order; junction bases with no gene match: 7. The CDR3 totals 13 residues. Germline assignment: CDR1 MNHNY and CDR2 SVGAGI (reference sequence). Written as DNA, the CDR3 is TGTGCCAGCACCTACGGACAGGGGATTGAAGCTTTCTTT. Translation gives CASTYGQGIEAFF.

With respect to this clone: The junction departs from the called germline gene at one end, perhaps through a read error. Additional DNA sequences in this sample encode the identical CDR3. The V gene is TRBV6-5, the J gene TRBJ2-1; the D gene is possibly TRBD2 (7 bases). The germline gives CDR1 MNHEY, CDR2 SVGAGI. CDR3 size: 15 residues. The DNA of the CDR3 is TGTGCTAGCAGTGACTGGGGGGGCACATACAATGAGCAGTTCTTC. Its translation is CASSDWGGTYNEQFF.

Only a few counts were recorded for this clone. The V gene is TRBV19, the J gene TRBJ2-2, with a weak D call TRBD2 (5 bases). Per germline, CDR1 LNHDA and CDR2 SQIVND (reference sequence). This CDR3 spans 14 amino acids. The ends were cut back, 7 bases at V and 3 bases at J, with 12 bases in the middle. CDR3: CASNRTRYTGELFF. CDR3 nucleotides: TGTGCCAGTAATCGAACTAGATACACCGGGGAGCTGTTTTTT.

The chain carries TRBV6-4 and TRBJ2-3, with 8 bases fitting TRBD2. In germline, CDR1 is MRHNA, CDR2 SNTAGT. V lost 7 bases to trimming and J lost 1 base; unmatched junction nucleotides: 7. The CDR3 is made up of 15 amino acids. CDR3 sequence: CASIGTGGRTDTQYF. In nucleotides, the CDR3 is TGTGCCAGCATTGGCACGGGGGGGCGCACAGATACGCAGTATTTT.

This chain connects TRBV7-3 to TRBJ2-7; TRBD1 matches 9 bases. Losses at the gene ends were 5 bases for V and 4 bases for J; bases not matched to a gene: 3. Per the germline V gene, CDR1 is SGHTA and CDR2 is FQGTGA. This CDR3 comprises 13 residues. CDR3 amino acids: CASSIGQGYEQYF. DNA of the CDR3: TGTGCCAGCAGCATAGGACAGGGGTACGAGCAGTACTTC.

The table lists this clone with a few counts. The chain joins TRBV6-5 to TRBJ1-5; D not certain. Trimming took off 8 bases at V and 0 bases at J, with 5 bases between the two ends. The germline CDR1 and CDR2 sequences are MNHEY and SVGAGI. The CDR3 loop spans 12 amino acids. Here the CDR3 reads CASRNSNQPQHF. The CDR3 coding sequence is TGTGCCAGCCGTAATAGCAATCAGCCCCAGCATTTT.

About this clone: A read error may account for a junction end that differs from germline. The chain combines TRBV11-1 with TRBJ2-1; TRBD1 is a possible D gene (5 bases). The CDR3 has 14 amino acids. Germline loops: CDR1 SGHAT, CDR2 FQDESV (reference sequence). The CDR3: CASSPRTIWNEKFF. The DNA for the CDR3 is TGTGCCAGCAGCCCTCGGACAATCTGGAATGAGAAGTTCTTC. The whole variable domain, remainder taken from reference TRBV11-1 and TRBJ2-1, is EAEVAQSPRYKITEKSQAVAFWCDPISGHATLYWYRQILGQGPELLVQFQDESVVDDSQLPKDRFSAERLKGVDSTLKIQPAELGDSAMYLCASSPRTIWNEKFFGPGTRLTVL.

CDR3 nucleotides: TGTGCCAGTACCGCGGGCTACAGCAGCTTGGGAGATACGCAGTATTTT. Its translation is CASTAGYSSLGDTQYF. The chain employs TRBV19 and TRBJ2-3; D might be TRBD2 (5 bases). Germline loops: CDR1 LNHDA, CDR2 SQIVND (reference sequence). V was trimmed by 7 bases and J by 5 bases, leaving 22 bases between them. CDR3 length: 16 amino acids. The full variable domain, its missing parts supplied by reference TRBV19 and TRBJ2-3, is DGGITQSPKYLFRKEGQNVTLSCEQNLNHDAMYWYRQDPGQGLRLIYYSQIVNDFQKGDIAEGYSVSREKKESFPLTVTSAQKNPTAFYLCASTAGYSSLGDTQYFGPGTRLTVL.

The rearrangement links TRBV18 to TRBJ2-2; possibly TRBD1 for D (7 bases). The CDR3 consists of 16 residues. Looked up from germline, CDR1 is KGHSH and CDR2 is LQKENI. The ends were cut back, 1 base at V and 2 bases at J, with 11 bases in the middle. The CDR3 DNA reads TGTGCCAGCTCACCACGAGGAGGGGGCAACACCGGGGAGCTGTTTTTT. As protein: CASSPRGGGNTGELFF. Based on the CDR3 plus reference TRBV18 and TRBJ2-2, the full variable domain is NAGVMQNPRHLVRRRGQEARLRCSPMKGHSHVYWYRQLPEEGLKFMVYLQKENIIDESGMPKERFSAEFPKEGPSILRIQQVVRGDSAAYFCASSPRGGGNTGELFFGEGSRLTVL.

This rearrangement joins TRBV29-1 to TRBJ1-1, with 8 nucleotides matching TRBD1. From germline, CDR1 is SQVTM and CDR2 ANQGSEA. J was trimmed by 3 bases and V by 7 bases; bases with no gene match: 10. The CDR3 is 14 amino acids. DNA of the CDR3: TGCAGCGGGAACGGACAGGGAGGATACACTGAAGCTTTCTTT. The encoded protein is CSGNGQGGYTEAFF.

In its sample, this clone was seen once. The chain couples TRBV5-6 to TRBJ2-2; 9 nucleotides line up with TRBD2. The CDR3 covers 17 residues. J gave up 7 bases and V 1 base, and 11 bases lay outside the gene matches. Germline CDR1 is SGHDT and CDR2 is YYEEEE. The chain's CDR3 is CASSLRLAGLRDGELFF. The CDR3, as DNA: TGTGCCAGCAGCTTGCGCCTAGCGGGACTCCGGGACGGGGAGCTGTTTTTT. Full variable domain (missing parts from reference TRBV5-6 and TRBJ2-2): DAGVTQSPTHLIKTRGQQVTLRCSPKSGHDTVSWYQQALGQGPQFIFQYYEEEERQRGNFPDRFSGHQFPNYSSELNVNALLLGDSALYLCASSLRLAGLRDGELFFGEGSRLTVL.

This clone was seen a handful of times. This CDR3 reads CASSLDTGTEKYEQYF. The CDR3 nucleotides are TGCGCCAGCAGCTTGGATACCGGGACAGAGAAGTACGAGCAGTACTTC. This sequence joins TRBV5-1 and TRBJ2-7; 7 bases match TRBD1. Germline V gene lookup returns CDR1 SGHRS and CDR2 YFSETQ. The V gene end was trimmed by 0 bases and the J gene end by 4 bases; junction bases not matched to a gene: 10. The CDR3 contains 16 residues.